These T cell receptor beta chains were read from a single sample in a study of cytomegalovirus exposure and HLA in healthy donors. Assay used: immunoSEQ multiplex PCR; TCRdb lists only in-frame clones, some missing. The table records more than 130,000 clones, 80% to 90% of them present only once. Sequenced input: PBMCs. All receptors derive from a woman aged 18-29 years in good health and CMV-seropositive. The CDR3 runs from the conserved cysteine through the conserved F or W. D genes are given only for firm matches. Only some rows state a clone size, as once, few, many or a class for expanded clones.

v_gene: TRBV5-1
abundance: -
j_gene: TRBJ2-3
d_gene: TRBD2
CDR3aa: CASSLAGGMDTQYF
CDR3nt: TGCGCCAGCAGCCTAGCGGGAGGGATGGATACGCAGTATTTT

v_gene: TRBV2
abundance: -
j_gene: TRBJ2-7
d_gene: -
CDR3aa: CASRSSGTYEQYF
CDR3nt: TGTGCCAGCAGATCGAGCGGTACCTACGAGCAGTACTTC

v_gene: TRBV15
abundance: -
j_gene: TRBJ2-1
d_gene: -
CDR3aa: CATSRRGALYNEQFF
CDR3nt: TGTGCCACCAGCAGACGGGGGGCCCTCTACAATGAGCAGTTCTTC

v_gene: TRBV5-4
abundance: -
j_gene: TRBJ2-4
d_gene: TRBD1
CDR3aa: CASSSPRDRGFDKNIQYF
CDR3nt: TGTGCCAGCAGCTCACCCCGGGACAGGGGTTTTGACAAAAACATTCAGTACTTC

v_gene: TRBV4-2
abundance: once
j_gene: TRBJ2-2
d_gene: -
CDR3aa: CASSQFGGAVGSGELFF
CDR3nt: TGTGCCAGCAGCCAATTTGGTGGGGCGGTGGGGTCCGGGGAGCTGTTTTTT

v_gene: TRBV28
abundance: -
j_gene: TRBJ2-7
d_gene: -
CDR3aa: CASSFYLGAYEQYF
CDR3nt: TGTGCCAGCAGTTTTTACCTGGGAGCCTACGAGCAGTACTTC

v_gene: TRBV9
abundance: -
j_gene: TRBJ2-1
d_gene: -
CDR3aa: CASSPRARPDEQFF
CDR3nt: TGTGCCAGCAGCCCCCGCGCTAGACCCGATGAGCAGTTCTTC

v_gene: TRBV5-4
abundance: -
j_gene: TRBJ2-1
d_gene: -
CDR3aa: CASSLAQGAYNEQFF
CDR3nt: TGTGCCAGCAGCTTGGCGCAGGGCGCCTACAATGAGCAGTTCTTC

v_gene: TRBV27
abundance: -
j_gene: TRBJ2-2
d_gene: TRBD2
CDR3aa: CASSLSYLTSGANTGELFF
CDR3nt: TGTGCCAGCAGTTTATCTTACCTTACTAGCGGGGCGAACACCGGGGAGCTGTTTTTT

v_gene: TRBV5-4
abundance: -
j_gene: TRBJ2-3
d_gene: TRBD2
CDR3aa: CASSIGSLAGVGDTQYF
CDR3nt: TGTGCCAGCAGCATTGGGTCACTAGCGGGGGTCGGAGATACGCAGTATTTT

v_gene: TRBV7-2
abundance: -
j_gene: TRBJ2-1
d_gene: TRBD2
CDR3aa: CASSFSGGAHEQFF
CDR3nt: TGTGCCAGCAGCTTTAGCGGGGGGGCCCATGAGCAGTTCTTC

v_gene: TRBV28
abundance: -
j_gene: TRBJ2-1
d_gene: TRBD2
CDR3aa: CATTSGSKQFF
CDR3nt: TGTGCCACGACTAGCGGGAGCAAGCAGTTCTTC

v_gene: TRBV9
abundance: -
j_gene: TRBJ1-1
d_gene: TRBD1
CDR3aa: CASSSGGLNTEAFF
CDR3nt: TGTGCCAGCAGCTCAGGGGGCCTGAACACTGAAGCTTTCTTT

v_gene: TRBV7-9
abundance: -
j_gene: TRBJ2-2
d_gene: TRBD2
CDR3aa: CASSLAGTSGYTGELFF
CDR3nt: TGTGCCAGCAGCTTAGCCGGGACTAGTGGATACACCGGGGAGCTGTTTTTT

v_gene: TRBV6-5
abundance: -
j_gene: TRBJ2-3
d_gene: -
CDR3aa: CASSYSGVRTDTQYF
CDR3nt: TGTGCCAGCAGTTACTCAGGGGTGAGGACAGATACGCAGTATTTT

v_gene: TRBV7-9
abundance: -
j_gene: TRBJ2-7
d_gene: TRBD2
CDR3aa: CASSLVQTSGHYEQYF
CDR3nt: TGTGCCAGCAGCTTAGTCCAGACTAGCGGCCACTACGAGCAGTACTTC

v_gene: TRBV5-1
abundance: -
j_gene: TRBJ2-7
d_gene: TRBD2
CDR3aa: CASSLDVLANEQYF
CDR3nt: TGCGCCAGCAGCTTGGATGTACTAGCGAACGAGCAGTACTTC

v_gene: TRBV5-4
abundance: -
j_gene: TRBJ2-2
d_gene: TRBD2
CDR3aa: CASSRELASAGELFF
CDR3nt: TGTGCCAGCAGCAGAGAACTAGCGTCGGCCGGGGAGCTGTTTTTT

v_gene: TRBV14
abundance: few
j_gene: TRBJ1-2
d_gene: TRBD1
CDR3aa: CASSQGQGYGYTF
CDR3nt: TGTGCCAGCAGCCAAGGACAGGGGTATGGCTACACCTTC

v_gene: TRBV30
abundance: -
j_gene: TRBJ2-2
d_gene: -
CDR3aa: CAWSVPGADGELFF
CDR3nt: TGTGCCTGGAGTGTACCGGGAGCAGACGGGGAGCTGTTTTTT

v_gene: TRBV9
abundance: -
j_gene: TRBJ2-3
d_gene: TRBD2
CDR3aa: CASSVESGREDTQYF
CDR3nt: TGTGCCAGCAGCGTCGAAAGCGGGAGGGAGGATACGCAGTATTTT

v_gene: TRBV28
abundance: -
j_gene: TRBJ2-5
d_gene: -
CDR3aa: CASSSNRVLNF
CDR3nt: TGTGCCAGCAGTTCAAACAGGGTTCTTAACTTC

v_gene: TRBV9
abundance: -
j_gene: TRBJ1-2
d_gene: TRBD1
CDR3aa: CASTARDRRFVYGYTF
CDR3nt: TGTGCCAGCACCGCCCGGGACAGGAGGTTTGTGTATGGCTACACCTTC

v_gene: TRBV28
abundance: -
j_gene: TRBJ2-1
d_gene: TRBD2
CDR3aa: CASRSLGRLAGGYNEQFF
CDR3nt: TGTGCCAGCAGGTCCCTGGGCAGACTAGCGGGGGGCTACAATGAGCAGTTCTTC

v_gene: TRBV5-1
abundance: -
j_gene: TRBJ2-2
d_gene: -
CDR3aa: CASSFTGSNTGELFF
CDR3nt: TGCGCCAGCAGCTTTACCGGGAGCAACACCGGGGAGCTGTTTTTT

v_gene: TRBV27
abundance: -
j_gene: TRBJ2-2
d_gene: -
CDR3aa: CASRSGVTGELFF
CDR3nt: TGTGCCAGCAGATCGGGGGTCACCGGGGAGCTGTTTTTT

v_gene: TRBV5-1
abundance: -
j_gene: TRBJ2-7
d_gene: TRBD1
CDR3aa: CASSVDRDYEQYF
CDR3nt: TGCGCCAGCAGCGTGGACAGGGACTACGAGCAGTACTTC

v_gene: TRBV6-5
abundance: -
j_gene: TRBJ2-5
d_gene: -
CDR3aa: CASSLRLAQETQYF
CDR3nt: TGTGCCAGCAGTTTAAGGCTAGCCCAAGAGACCCAGTACTTC

v_gene: TRBV9
abundance: -
j_gene: TRBJ1-3
d_gene: -
CDR3aa: CASSVQGNPGNTIYF
CDR3nt: TGTGCCAGCAGCGTACAGGGCAACCCTGGAAACACCATATATTTT

v_gene: TRBV5-1
abundance: -
j_gene: TRBJ2-7
d_gene: TRBD1
CDR3aa: CASSTPGGRSYEQYF
CDR3nt: TGCGCCAGCAGCACCCCAGGGGGAAGATCCTACGAGCAGTACTTC

v_gene: TRBV5-4
abundance: -
j_gene: TRBJ2-1
d_gene: TRBD2
CDR3aa: CASRLEASGRGEQFF
CDR3nt: TGTGCCAGCAGGTTGGAAGCTAGCGGGAGGGGCGAGCAGTTCTTC

v_gene: TRBV7-2
abundance: -
j_gene: TRBJ1-5
d_gene: TRBD1
CDR3aa: CASSLSGRGHQPQHF
CDR3nt: TGTGCCAGCAGCTTATCTGGCAGGGGGCATCAGCCCCAGCATTTT

v_gene: TRBV18
abundance: -
j_gene: TRBJ2-3
d_gene: -
CDR3aa: CASSRTPGTSTDTQYF
CDR3nt: TGTGCCAGCTCACGGACACCCGGGACTAGCACAGATACGCAGTATTTT

v_gene: TRBV2
abundance: -
j_gene: TRBJ1-1
d_gene: -
CDR3aa: CASILQSEAFF
CDR3nt: TGTGCCAGCATTCTACAGAGTGAAGCTTTCTTT

v_gene: TRBV5-1
abundance: once
j_gene: TRBJ1-4
d_gene: TRBD1
CDR3aa: CASSLMTGNEKLFF
CDR3nt: TGCGCCAGCAGCTTGATGACAGGGAATGAAAAACTGTTTTTT

v_gene: TRBV7-2
abundance: -
j_gene: TRBJ2-7
d_gene: TRBD1
CDR3aa: CASSRWDRAYYEQYF
CDR3nt: TGTGCCAGCAGCCGATGGGACAGGGCTTACTACGAGCAGTACTTC

v_gene: TRBV19
abundance: few
j_gene: TRBJ1-5
d_gene: -
CDR3aa: CASSITSGNQPQHF
CDR3nt: TGTGCCAGTAGTATAACATCAGGGAACCAGCCCCAGCATTTT

v_gene: TRBV28
abundance: -
j_gene: TRBJ1-2
d_gene: -
CDR3aa: CASTQPGGAANYGYTF
CDR3nt: TGTGCCAGCACCCAACCTGGCGGCGCAGCTAACTATGGCTACACCTTC

v_gene: TRBV10-3
abundance: -
j_gene: TRBJ1-5
d_gene: -
CDR3aa: CATRGEEQPQHF
CDR3nt: TGTGCCACCAGGGGTGAGGAGCAGCCCCAGCATTTT

v_gene: TRBV7-9
abundance: -
j_gene: TRBJ2-5
d_gene: TRBD2
CDR3aa: CASSSSSGGGRTQYF
CDR3nt: TGTGCCAGCAGCTCGTCTAGCGGGGGGGGTCGGACCCAGTACTTC

v_gene: TRBV20-1
abundance: -
j_gene: TRBJ2-5
d_gene: -
CDR3aa: CSARELVTQYF
CDR3nt: TGCAGTGCTCGGGAGTTGGTGACCCAGTACTTC

v_gene: TRBV19
abundance: -
j_gene: TRBJ2-7
d_gene: -
CDR3aa: CASSKVDRPYEQYF
CDR3nt: TGTGCCAGTAGTAAGGTAGACAGACCCTACGAGCAGTACTTC

v_gene: TRBV7-9
abundance: -
j_gene: TRBJ1-5
d_gene: TRBD1
CDR3aa: CASSPGQDYQPQHF
CDR3nt: TGTGCCAGCAGCCCCGGACAGGACTATCAGCCCCAGCATTTT

v_gene: TRBV7-9
abundance: -
j_gene: TRBJ2-6
d_gene: TRBD1
CDR3aa: CASSDRWDSSGANVLTF
CDR3nt: TGTGCCAGCAGCGACCGCTGGGACAGCTCTGGGGCCAACGTCCTGACTTTC

v_gene: TRBV20-1
abundance: -
j_gene: TRBJ1-1
d_gene: -
CDR3aa: CSARLEGKAFF
CDR3nt: TGCAGTGCTAGGTTGGAGGGAAAAGCTTTCTTT

v_gene: TRBV6-1
abundance: -
j_gene: TRBJ2-3
d_gene: -
CDR3aa: CASSEGDSAQYF
CDR3nt: TGTGCCAGCAGTGAAGGAGATAGTGCGCAGTATTTT

v_gene: TRBV28
abundance: -
j_gene: TRBJ2-2
d_gene: -
CDR3aa: CASSYGLASPRYTGELFF
CDR3nt: TGTGCCAGCAGTTACGGACTGGCCTCACCTCGTTACACCGGGGAGCTGTTTTTT

v_gene: TRBV18
abundance: -
j_gene: TRBJ1-6
d_gene: TRBD1
CDR3aa: CASSPLGQGDSPLHF
CDR3nt: TGTGCCAGCTCACCACTGGGACAGGGTGATTCACCCCTCCACTTT

v_gene: TRBV28
abundance: few
j_gene: TRBJ2-7
d_gene: TRBD2
CDR3aa: CASGRGLAVYEQYF
CDR3nt: TGTGCCAGCGGGCGGGGACTAGCGGTCTACGAGCAGTACTTC